What follows are 19 T cell receptor beta chains derived from one specimen sequenced in a study of metastatic and nonmetastatic thyroid tumors. Using MiXCR, TCRdb reanalyzed the PCR reads. The sample yields some 6,900 clones, 25% to 30% seen once. The entire patient cohort was treatment-naive prior to thyroid surgery. The source material was adjacent normal tissue. The receptors shown here come from a female donor with papillary thyroid cancer or a benign thyroid nodule (not recorded which). Some clones in this sample may be carry-over from other donors' samples.

This clone has more than one count but fewer than ten. V is TRBV20-1 and J is TRBJ1-2, with D maybe TRBD1 (6 bases). The CDR3 is made up of 14 amino acids. The germline CDR1 and CDR2 sequences are DFQATT and SNEGSKA (reference sequence). Trimming took off 5 bases at V and 1 base at J, with 14 bases between the two ends. CDR3 coding DNA: TGCAGTGCTCCAGGACAGTTTGATAACTATGGCTACACCTTC. It yields the protein CSAPGQFDNYGYTF.

This clone is medium-sized in the sample. This chain joins TRBV20-1 and TRBJ2-7; 9 bases line up with TRBD2. V lost 7 bases and J lost 2; bases outside the gene matches: 6. CDR1 is DFQATT and CDR2 is SNEGSKA in the germline V gene (reference sequence). This CDR3 comprises 13 residues. The CDR3 sequence: CSVHLAGPYEQYF. The CDR3 DNA reads TGCAGTGTCCACCTAGCGGGGCCCTACGAGCAGTACTTC.

V and J are TRBV11-3 and TRBJ1-3, with TRBD1 identical over 8 bases. Germline lookup yields CDR1 SGHNT and CDR2 YENEEA. The CDR3 is 15 amino acids. V lost 1 base to trimming and J lost 6 bases; unmatched junction nucleotides: 5. The CDR3 region is CASSLASDRVNTIYF. CDR3 bases: TGTGCCAGCAGCTTAGCCTCGGACAGGGTAAACACCATATATTTT.

The chain links TRBV7-2 to TRBJ2-5; D possibly corresponds to TRBD1 (6 bases). This CDR3 contains 14 residues. Per the germline V gene, CDR1 is SGHTA and CDR2 is FQGNSA. V lost 1 base, J lost 2 bases, and 8 bases lay in between. CDR3 region: CASSLGTEQETQYF. The DNA for the CDR3 is TGTGCCAGCAGCTTAGGGACAGAGCAAGAGACCCAGTACTTC.

This chain connects TRBV20-1 to TRBJ1-2; D unresolved. Germline loops: CDR1 DFQATT, CDR2 SNEGSKA (reference sequence). Trimming cost V 4 bases and J 4 bases, with 22 bases left between them. This CDR3 has 16 amino acids. Here the CDR3 DNA reads TGCAGTGCTACGCGGGGTCTGCCCCATAGGAGCTATGGCTACACCTTC. Residues: CSATRGLPHRSYGYTF.

V gene TRBV20-1 combines with J gene TRBJ2-7; 7 bases are shared with TRBD2. The CDR3 contains 15 residues. CDR1 DFQATT and CDR2 SNEGSKA come from the germline V gene (reference sequence). J gave up 2 bases and V 0 bases, and 7 bases lay outside the gene matches. CDR3 in DNA: TGCAGTGCTAGAGATCCGTCGGGAGGCCCCTACGAGCAGTACTTC. Amino acids: CSARDPSGGPYEQYF.

The chain carries TRBV4-1 and TRBJ1-2; D unresolved. From germline, CDR1 is MGHRA and CDR2 YSYEKL. V lost 4 bases, J lost 7 bases, and 10 bases lay in between. The CDR3 consists of 12 residues. The chain's CDR3 is CASSLDIGGYTF. The CDR3 DNA reads as TGCGCCAGCAGCCTCGATATAGGTGGCTACACCTTC.

This clone has a single count. The CDR3 spells CASSLQVSDRPQHF. The CDR3 DNA follows: TGTGCCAGCAGCTTACAGGTATCCGACAGGCCCCAGCATTTT. The rearrangement joins TRBV3-1 to TRBJ1-5, with D tentatively TRBD1 (5 bases). CDR3 length: 14 residues. The V gene lost 5 bases and the J gene lost 9 bases, with 17 bases spanning the gap. Germline-derived CDR1 and CDR2 are LGHDT and YNNKEL (reference sequence).

V usage is TRBV11-2 and J usage is TRBJ2-7, with D perhaps given as TRBD1 or TRBD2 (6 bases each). Trimming cost V 5 bases and J 0 bases, with 14 bases left between them. This CDR3 spans 15 amino acids. Germline assignment: CDR1 SGHAT and CDR2 FQNNGV. The CDR3 DNA sequence: TGTGCCAGCAGCCCAGGGGACTCAAGCTCCTACGAGCAGTACTTC. It translates to CASSPGDSSSYEQYF. The complete variable domain, with remaining parts taken from reference TRBV11-2 and TRBJ2-7, reads EAGVAQSPRYKIIEKRQSVAFWCNPISGHATLYWYQQILGQGPKLLIQFQNNGVVDDSQLPKDRFSAERLKGVDSTLKIQPAKLEDSAVYLCASSPGDSSSYEQYFGPGTRLTVT.

This rearrangement joins TRBV5-6 to TRBJ2-3; D remains ambiguous. V was cut by 0 bases and J by 0 bases, with 11 bases left in between. This CDR3 region has 16 residues. Germline loops: CDR1 SGHDT, CDR2 YYEEEE. The CDR3 reads CASSLALSPSTDTQYF. CDR3 DNA: TGTGCCAGCAGCTTGGCCCTTTCCCCAAGCACAGATACGCAGTATTTT.

The J gene is TRBJ1-1, the V gene TRBV6-1, with 7 bases that match TRBD1. The CDR3 sequence is 16 residues long. The junction had 7 bases not matched to a gene; V was cut back by 0 bases and J by 3 bases. The germline V gene has CDR1 MNHNS and CDR2 SASEGT. The CDR3 reads CASSEAYGTDYTEAFF. CDR3 in DNA: TGTGCCAGCAGTGAAGCATACGGGACAGACTACACTGAAGCTTTCTTT.

A few counts support this clone. The DNA is omitted, as the CDR3 cannot be located on it reliably, and the CDR3 follows TCRdb's listing. V and J are TRBV6-1 and TRBJ1-4; the table assigns TRBD1, which was not confirmed against the DNA. The CDR3 totals 13 residues, both ends included. From germline, CDR1 is MNHNS and CDR2 SASEGT. The chain's CDR3 is CASSVGKGSGTTF.

V is TRBV4-3 and J is TRBJ2-3; tentatively, D is TRBD1 (5 bases). Germline V gene lookup returns CDR1 LGHNA and CDR2 YSLEER. V was cut by 2 bases and J by 6 bases, with 12 bases left in between. This CDR3 is 14 amino acids long. CDR3 region: CASSQYRGLDTQYF. CDR3 DNA: TGCGCCAGCAGCCAATATAGGGGATTGGATACGCAGTATTTT.

V usage is TRBV9 and J usage is TRBJ2-6; no definite D call. V was shortened by 4 bases and J by 3 bases, with 11 bases between the two germline ends. The CDR3 totals 15 residues. Germline V lookup: CDR1 SGDLS, CDR2 YYNGEE. For the CDR3, the DNA is TGTGCCAGCAGCCCCCAGCCCCGTGGGGCCAACGTCCTGACTTTC. Protein sequence: CASSPQPRGANVLTF.

At least ten counts were recorded for this clone. This chain joins TRBV5-5 and TRBJ1-5, with D perhaps TRBD1 (6 bases). V was cut by 5 bases and J by 6 bases, with 12 bases left in between. The germline V gene has CDR1 SGHKS and CDR2 YYEKEE (reference sequence). This CDR3 comprises 13 residues. CDR3 nucleotide sequence: TGTGCCAGCAGTCCAGGGGTTGGTCAGCCCCAGCATTTT. Encoded protein: CASSPGVGQPQHF.

This clone was counted at least ten times. This may stem from a read error, because a much larger clone lies one nucleotide away. The same CDR3 can be traced to other DNA sequences in this sample. The V and J genes are TRBV2 and TRBJ1-5, with D unclear. Germline V gene lookup returns CDR1 SNHLY and CDR2 FYNNEI. V dropped 1 base and J dropped 12 bases, with 10 bases sitting between them. This CDR3 is built from 12 residues. This CDR3 reads CASSEGVGSQHF. CDR3 bases: TGTGCCAGCAGTGAAGGGGTCGGGAGCCAGCATTTT. The full variable domain, completed using reference TRBV2 and TRBJ1-5, is EPEVTQTPSHQVTQMGQEVILRCVPISNHLYFYWYRQILGQKVEFLVSFYNNEISEKSEIFDDQFSVERPDGSNFTLKIRSTKLEDSAMYFCASSEGVGSQHFGDGTRLSIL.

This clone appeared a few times. The V and J genes are TRBV6-5 and TRBJ2-1; 9 bases line up with TRBD2. Unmatched junction bases numbered 7, after V lost 3 bases and J lost 7 bases. CDR3 size: 15 residues. The germline gives CDR1 MNHEY, CDR2 SVGAGI. As DNA, the CDR3 is TGTGCCAGCAGTTATGCGCGGGGGGGCCGGAATGAGCAGTTCTTC. The encoded protein is CASSYARGGRNEQFF.

In this sample, this clone is medium-sized. The V gene is TRBV7-9, the J gene TRBJ2-5; D may match TRBD1 or TRBD2 (5 bases each). The length of the CDR3 is 16 residues. V shed 6 bases and J shed 4 bases, with 21 bases lying between them. CDR1 is SEHNR, CDR2 FQNEAQ, per germline (reference sequence). The CDR3 region is CASSRGLAYTGETQYF. In DNA, the CDR3 is TGTGCCAGCAGTCGGGGCCTAGCCTATACGGGAGAGACCCAGTACTTC.

This clone showed up just once. This rearrangement joins TRBV5-6 to TRBJ2-1, with 7 nucleotides matching TRBD2. The CDR3 length is 16 residues. Germline lookup yields CDR1 SGHDT and CDR2 YYEEEE. Trimming removed 7 bases from V and 0 bases from J; junction bases left unmatched: 10. The CDR3 coding sequence is TGTGCCAGCGGCCCCGGGGGAGGGGTCTCCTACAATGAGCAGTTCTTC. Its translation: CASGPGGGVSYNEQFF.